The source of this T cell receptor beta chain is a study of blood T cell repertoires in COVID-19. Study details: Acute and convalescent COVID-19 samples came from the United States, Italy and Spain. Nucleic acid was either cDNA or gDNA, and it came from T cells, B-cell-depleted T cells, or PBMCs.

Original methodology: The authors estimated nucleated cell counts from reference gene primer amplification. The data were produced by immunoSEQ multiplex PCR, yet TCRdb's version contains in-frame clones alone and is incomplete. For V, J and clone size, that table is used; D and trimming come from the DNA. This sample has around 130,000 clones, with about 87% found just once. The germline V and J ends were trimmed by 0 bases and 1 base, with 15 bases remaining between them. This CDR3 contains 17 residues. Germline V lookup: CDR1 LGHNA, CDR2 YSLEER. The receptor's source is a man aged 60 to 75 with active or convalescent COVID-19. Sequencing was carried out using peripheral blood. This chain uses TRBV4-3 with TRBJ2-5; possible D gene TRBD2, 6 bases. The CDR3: CASSQEGSGGSQETQYF. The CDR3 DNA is TGCGCCAGCAGCCAAGAAGGTTCCGGGGGTTCCCAAGAGACCCAGTACTTC.